This T cell receptor beta chain was retrieved from a study of regulatory T cells in long-lasting Graves disease. Study-wide findings and caveats: Among samples with persistent disease, TRBV28, TRBJ1-2 and TRBJ2-5 were favored. Limited samples may have lowered accuracy.

Building the TCR beta libraries relied on iRepertoire HTBI primers, and CDR3 regions underwent Arm-PCR. TCRdb redid the calling of the multiplex PCR reads with MiXCR, one entry per CDR3 protein. The sample lists around 330,000 distinct CDR3 sequences, 15% to 20% seen once, with roughly 35% in the top ten. This CDR3 is built from 14 residues. Germline loops: CDR1 MNHEY, CDR2 SVGAGI. The V and J ends lost 2 bases and 2 bases respectively, with 8 bases between them. This clonotype was counted at least ten times. Its antigen remains unknown. Regarding time point: newly diagnosed GD, antithyroid drugs for less than 3 months. TCR sequences were obtained from RNA taken from PBMCs.

The chain recombines TRBV6-5 with TRBJ2-3; perhaps TRBD2 as D (5 bases). This specimen consisted of peripheral blood mononuclear cells (PBMCs), obtained at new diagnosis, from a patient treated with antithyroid drugs. The clonotype was recovered from a female donor with Graves disease. The CDR3 region has the DNA TGTGCCAGCAGTTACGAGCGGAACACAGATACGCAGTATTTT. Amino acids: CASSYERNTDTQYF.